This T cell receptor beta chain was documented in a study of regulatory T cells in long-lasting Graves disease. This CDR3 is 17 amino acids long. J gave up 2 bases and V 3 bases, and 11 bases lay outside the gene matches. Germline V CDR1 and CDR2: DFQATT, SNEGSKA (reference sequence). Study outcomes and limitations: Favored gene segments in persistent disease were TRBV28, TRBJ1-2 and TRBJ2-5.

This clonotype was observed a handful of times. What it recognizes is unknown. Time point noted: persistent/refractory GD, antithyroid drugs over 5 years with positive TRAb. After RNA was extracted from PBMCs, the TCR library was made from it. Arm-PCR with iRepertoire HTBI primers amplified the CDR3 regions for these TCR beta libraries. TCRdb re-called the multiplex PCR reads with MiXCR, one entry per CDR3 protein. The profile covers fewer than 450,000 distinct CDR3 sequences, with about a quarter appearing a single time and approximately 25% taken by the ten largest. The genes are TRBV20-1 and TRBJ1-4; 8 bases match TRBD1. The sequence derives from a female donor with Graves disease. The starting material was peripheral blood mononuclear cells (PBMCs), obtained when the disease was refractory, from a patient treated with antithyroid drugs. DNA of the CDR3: TGCAGTGCTAGTCCCCTTCAGGGGGCGCGGACTAATGAAAAACTGTTTTTT. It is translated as CSASPLQGARTNEKLFF.